A selection of T cell receptor beta chains follows, all from one sample in a study of spatial heterogeneity in lung cancer. MiXCR, applied by TCRdb to the 5' RACE reads, yields one record per CDR3 protein. The repertoire holds 20,000 to 30,000 distinct CDR3 sequences, with approximately 10% as singletons. The sample in question was lung tumor tissue, obtained at surgery. Receptors were obtained from a male donor with early-stage non-small cell lung cancer. Both conserved end residues are part of each CDR3. A D gene is named only where the DNA matches it firmly. Size is omitted from some rows. Given values are once, few, many or a class for expanded clones.

>-|-|TRBJ2-5|TRBV28
TGTGCCAGCAGTTCGGGGACGGCTCAAGAGACCCAGTACTTC
CASSSGTAQETQYF
>-|medium-sized|TRBJ1-5|TRBV29-1
TGCAGCGTTAGGAGGAACATATCCAATCAGCCCCAGCATTTT
CSVRRNISNQPQHF
>-|many|TRBJ2-1|TRBV2
TGTGCCAGCAGTGAAAGCCAGCTGGGCGATGAGCAGTTCTTC
CASSESQLGDEQFF
>-|-|TRBJ2-7|TRBV29-1
TGCAGCGTTGATTCGGGGCCCTACGAGCAGTACTTC
CSVDSGPYEQYF
>TRBD1|-|TRBJ1-5|TRBV28
TGTGCCAGCAGTTTAAAAGGCCACAGGGGGCTTAATCAGCCCCAGCATTTT
CASSLKGHRGLNQPQHF
>-|many|TRBJ2-1|TRBV7-8
TGTGCCAGCAGCTTTGAAGGGGAGCAGTTCTTC
CASSFEGEQFF
>TRBD2|many|TRBJ2-1|TRBV24-1
TGTGCCACCGAGACTAGCGGGAGGAGGAATGAGCAGTTCTTC
CATETSGRRNEQFF
>-|-|TRBJ2-7|TRBV2
TGTGCCAGCAGTGAATTGAAAATCACCTACGAGCAGTACTTC
CASSELKITYEQYF
>-|many|TRBJ2-1|TRBV5-1
TGCGCCAGCAGGGGCTCGGCTAGCGCTTACAATGAGCAGTTCTTC
CASRGSASAYNEQFF
>TRBD1|many|TRBJ1-4|TRBV7-2
TGTGCCAGCAGCTTAAGACAGGGTTATGAAAAACTGTTTTTT
CASSLRQGYEKLFF
>-|-|TRBJ2-3|TRBV7-2
TGTGCCAGCAGCCCCGGGGCCCCAGATACGCAGTATTTT
CASSPGAPDTQYF
>-|many|TRBJ1-2|TRBV6-5
TGTGCCAGCAGTTACCATGACGGCTACACCTTC
CASSYHDGYTF
>TRBD1|-|TRBJ2-3|TRBV7-9
TGTGCCAGCAGCTTCGAACAGGGGGTCACAGATACGCAGTATTTT
CASSFEQGVTDTQYF
>-|few|TRBJ2-1|TRBV9
TGTGCCAGCAGCGTAGAAGAGGGTTTCAATGAGCAGTTCTTC
CASSVEEGFNEQFF
>TRBD2|many|TRBJ2-7|TRBV5-1
TGCGCCAGCACCCCGACTAGCGGGGTAAACCACGAGCAGTACTTC
CASTPTSGVNHEQYF
>-|few|TRBJ2-5|TRBV9
TGTGCCAGCAGCGTTGGACAAACAGAGACCCAGTACTTC
CASSVGQTETQYF
>TRBD1|-|TRBJ2-3|TRBV18
TGTGCCAGCTCACCATCCCGACAGGGGGACGGAACAGATACGCAGTATTTT
CASSPSRQGDGTDTQYF
>TRBD1|many|TRBJ1-6|TRBV27
TGTGCCAGCAGCCCCCGGGGGACAGAAAATTCACCCCTCCACTTT
CASSPRGTENSPLHF
>TRBD2|many|TRBJ2-1|TRBV9
TGTGCCAGCAGCGTAGAAGGTCTAGCGGGGGATGAGCAGTTCTTC
CASSVEGLAGDEQFF
>-|many|TRBJ2-1|TRBV7-2
TGTGCCGCCCAAAGAGTAAACAATGAGCAGTTCTTC
CAAQRVNNEQFF
>-|many|TRBJ2-3|TRBV15
TGTGCCACCAGCAGAGATCATGAGGGGACAGATACGCAGTATTTT
CATSRDHEGTDTQYF
>TRBD2|medium-sized|TRBJ2-3|TRBV6-2/TRBV6-3
TGTGCCAGCAGTTACTCCCTAGCGGTAGTCACAGATACGCAGTATTTT
CASSYSLAVVTDTQYF
>TRBD1|many|TRBJ1-4|TRBV20-1
TGCAGTGCAGCAGGAGGGGACAGGGGAATAGGGTTTGAAAAACTGTTTTTT
CSAAGGDRGIGFEKLFF
>TRBD2|few|TRBJ2-5|TRBV20-1
TGCAGTGCTCGGCATAGCGGGAGGGAGACCCAGTACTTC
CSARHSGRETQYF
>-|medium-sized|TRBJ1-1|TRBV5-1
TGCGCCAGCAGCTTGCAGGGGAGCACTGAAGCTTTCTTT
CASSLQGSTEAFF
>-|many|TRBJ2-5|TRBV5-1
TGCGCCAGCAGCTTCGGACAGAGAGAGACCCAGTACTTC
CASSFGQRETQYF
>-|-|TRBJ2-7|TRBV3-1
TGTGCCAGCAGCCAAGCCAGGGCCTACGAGCAGTACTTC
CASSQARAYEQYF
>-|many|TRBJ1-6|TRBV7-8
TGTGCCAGCAGACCCCCCGGGGGGAATAATTCACCCCTCCACTTT
CASRPPGGNNSPLHF
>-|few|TRBJ2-2|TRBV20-1
TGCAGTGCTAGCCCAGTCCAGGGAACCGGGGAGCTGTTTTTT
CSASPVQGTGELFF
>-|few|TRBJ2-1|TRBV20-1
TGCAGTGCTAGAGTACGACAAAATGAGCAGTTCTTC
CSARVRQNEQFF
>TRBD2|-|TRBJ2-7|TRBV20-1
TGCAGTGCTAGACTAGCGGGAGGGCGCTACGAGCAGTACTTC
CSARLAGGRYEQYF
>TRBD1|many|TRBJ2-1|TRBV20-1
TGCAGTGCCCAGGGGGACAGGGGGCAAGGTGAGCAGTTCTTC
CSAQGDRGQGEQFF
>-|many|TRBJ1-5|TRBV6-2/TRBV6-3
TGTGCCAGCAGTTACTTCCAGACAGCCACCAATCAGCCCCAGCATTTT
CASSYFQTATNQPQHF
>TRBD1|few|TRBJ2-7|TRBV7-6
TGTGCCAGCAGCTTATCTGGGGCAGGACAGGGATCCTACGAGCAGTACTTC
CASSLSGAGQGSYEQYF
>TRBD1|many|TRBJ2-3|TRBV18
TGTGCCAGCTCAAACGGACAGGGGAAAGCAGATACGCAGTATTTT
CASSNGQGKADTQYF
>-|many|TRBJ2-2|TRBV30
TGTGCCTGGGCGGATCACTCGAACACCGGGGAGCTGTTTTTT
CAWADHSNTGELFF
>TRBD1|-|TRBJ2-7|TRBV6-5
TGTGCCAGCAGCCCCCTCAGGGGGACAGGGGCTACCGAGCAGTACTTC
CASSPLRGTGATEQYF
>-|many|TRBJ2-7|TRBV6-1
TGTGCCAGCAAAACCGGGACATCGTACGAGCAGTACTTC
CASKTGTSYEQYF
>TRBD1|-|TRBJ1-2|TRBV2
TGTGCCAGCAGGGCTACAGGGGGCTATGGCTACACCTTC
CASRATGGYGYTF
>-|many|TRBJ1-1|TRBV5-1
TGCGCCAGCAAAGGTGAGGGAAAGACTGAAGCTTTCTTT
CASKGEGKTEAFF
>TRBD1|many|TRBJ2-7|TRBV12-3/TRBV12-4
TGTGCCAGCAGTGCCACAGGGGACGGGCAGTACTTC
CASSATGDGQYF
>-|many|TRBJ1-6|TRBV6-5
TGTGCCAGCAGTACCCGGGGTTCTGACAATTCACCCCTCCACTTT
CASSTRGSDNSPLHF
>TRBD1|many|TRBJ2-7|TRBV28
TGTGCCAGCCAACAGGGGGCGCACGAATACGAGCAGTACTTC
CASQQGAHEYEQYF
>TRBD1|many|TRBJ1-2|TRBV20-1
TGCAGTGCTAGAGCATCCGGGACAGAGGTCTATGGCTACACCTTC
CSARASGTEVYGYTF
>TRBD2|few|TRBJ2-3|TRBV10-3
TGTGCCATCAGTGTGGCGGGAGGCAGTAAAGATACGCAGTATTTT
CAISVAGGSKDTQYF
>-|few|TRBJ2-5|TRBV4-1
TGCGCCAGCAGCCCAAGAGTGTCGGCAGCGGTTGAGAAGACCCAGTACTTC
CASSPRVSAAVEKTQYF
>-|many|TRBJ2-7|TRBV5-1
TGCGCCAGCAGAAAAGGGGTCTACGAGCAGTACTTC
CASRKGVYEQYF
>-|many|TRBJ1-3|TRBV28
TGTGCCAGCAGTTTGGCTCCGGGGGCCGGAAACACCATATATTTT
CASSLAPGAGNTIYF
>-|-|TRBJ2-7|TRBV20-1
TGCAGTGCTGCCTTTGCGGACTACGAGCAGTACTTC
CSAAFADYEQYF
>TRBD1|-|TRBJ1-5|TRBV19
TGTGCCAGCCTAGAGACAGGGGTTAGCAATCAGCCCCAGCATTTT
CASLETGVSNQPQHF
>TRBD1|many|TRBJ1-2|TRBV28
TGTGCCAGCAGTTCTAGGACAGGTCACACCTTC
CASSSRTGHTF
>-|once|TRBJ2-7|TRBV14
TGTGCCAGCAGCCCCCTTCGTGCTAAGCTCTACTTC
CASSPLRAKLYF
>TRBD1|many|TRBJ2-7|TRBV5-1
TGCGCCAGCAGCCCGAGACAGGGATACGAGCAGTACTTC
CASSPRQGYEQYF
>-|-|TRBJ2-5|TRBV19
TGTGCCAGTAGTATGAGCGGAGGAGGAGAGACCCAGTACTTC
CASSMSGGGETQYF
>-|many|TRBJ1-3|TRBV11-2
TGTGCCAGCAGCTTAGATCCTAGGAATAGAGGGCCTGGAAACACCATATATTTT
CASSLDPRNRGPGNTIYF
>-|many|TRBJ2-2|TRBV7-3
TGTGCCAGCAGCTTAAACGGACCCGGGGACACCGGGGAGCTGTTTTTT
CASSLNGPGDTGELFF
>-|-|TRBJ2-7|TRBV7-2
TGTGCCAGCAGCTTAGTTGGCGAGCAGTACTTC
CASSLVGEQYF
>TRBD2|many|TRBJ2-2|TRBV28
TGTGCCAGCACCCGGCGGGGGGCCGGGGAGCTGTTTTTT
CASTRRGAGELFF